Below are 16 T cell receptor beta chains sequenced from a single sample in a study of blood T cell repertoires in COVID-19. TCRdb keeps only in-frame clones here, not all; method: immunoSEQ multiplex PCR. Among about 210,000 clones, roughly nine tenths were seen once, and the ten largest hold 1.5% to 2%. Sequencing was performed on peripheral blood. These receptors were obtained from a man in his 70s with acute or convalescent COVID-19.

The chain couples TRBV6-2 or TRBV6-3 to TRBJ2-7; the D is unclear. Deletions cut 5 bases from V and 3 bases from J, with 8 bases between. There are 12 residues in the CDR3. Germline CDR1 and CDR2: MNHEY and SVGEGT. CDR3 nucleotides: TGTGCCAGCAGTCGAGAGGACTACGAGCAGTACTTC. Translated: CASSREDYEQYF.

This chain's CDR3 is CSASYSQNQPQHF. The CDR3 DNA reads as TGCAGTGCTAGTTACAGTCAGAATCAGCCCCAGCATTTT. The V gene is TRBV20-1, the J gene TRBJ1-5; unclear D gene. Trimming removed 3 bases at V and 4 bases at J, with 10 bases between. The CDR3 has 13 amino acids. Germline V gene lookup returns CDR1 DFQATT and CDR2 SNEGSKA (reference sequence).

The rearrangement uses TRBV4-3 and TRBJ2-1; 9 nucleotides align to TRBD1. The CDR3 is 15 residues long. The germline CDR1 and CDR2 sequences are LGHNA and YSLEER. V lost 0 bases, J lost 3 bases, and 0 bases stayed unmatched. The CDR3 region is CASSQEGQGYNEQFF. CDR3 DNA: TGCGCCAGCAGCCAAGAGGGACAGGGCTACAATGAGCAGTTCTTC.

V usage is TRBV13 and J usage is TRBJ2-6, with a possible D match to TRBD1 (6 bases). V gave up 6 bases and J gave up 6 bases, with 18 bases separating them. This CDR3 comprises 16 residues. Germline lookup yields CDR1 PRHDT and CDR2 FYEKMQ (reference sequence). CDR3 in DNA: TGTGCCAGCAGTCCTTTAGGGGGTCCTGAGGCCAACGTCCTGACTTTC. Residues: CASSPLGGPEANVLTF.

CDR3 residues: CASSRDRGPNEQFF. For the CDR3, the DNA is TGTGCCAGCAGTCGGGACAGGGGGCCGAATGAGCAGTTCTTC. The chain links TRBV6-5 to TRBJ2-1; 12 bases are shared with TRBD1. Trimming cost V 5 bases and J 7 bases; bases outside gene matches: 3. Germline-derived CDR1 and CDR2 are MNHEY and SVGAGI. The CDR3 spans 14 residues.

J is TRBJ2-2 and V is TRBV7-2, with 8 bases matching TRBD2. Germline values: CDR1 SGHTA, CDR2 FQGNSA. The CDR3 is 15 residues long. J was trimmed by 4 bases and V by 6 bases; bases with no gene match: 7. CDR3 coding DNA: TGTGCCAGCAGTCTGTCCAGCGGGAGCACCGGGGAGCTGTTTTTT. Residues: CASSLSSGSTGELFF.

This clone has a single count. V gene TRBV7-3 combines with J gene TRBJ2-1; 13 positions agree with TRBD2. This CDR3 is 16 amino acids long. Germline loops: CDR1 SGHTA, CDR2 FQGTGA. The trim removed 5 bases at V and 8 bases at J, leaving 9 bases unmatched. The CDR3 sequence is CASSRQGLAGRDEQFF. The CDR3 DNA reads TGTGCCAGCAGCAGACAGGGACTAGCGGGAAGGGATGAGCAGTTCTTC.

The V call is TRBV5-6, the J call TRBJ1-3, with a tentative D call TRBD1 (5 bases). V lost 0 bases and J 6 bases, leaving 13 bases between the germline ends. CDR1 is SGHDT, CDR2 YYEEEE, per germline. This CDR3 comprises 15 residues. The DNA for the CDR3 is TGTGCCAGCAGCTTGGTATCGACAGTACCAAACACCATATATTTT. It specifies CASSLVSTVPNTIYF.

The CDR3 reads CASSLASGGGWYNEQFF. The DNA of the CDR3 is TGTGCCAGCAGTTTGGCTAGCGGGGGTGGATGGTACAATGAGCAGTTCTTC. The gene calls are TRBV28 and TRBJ2-1; TRBD2 agrees at 10 bases. Germline CDR1 and CDR2: MDHEN and SYDVKM. J was trimmed by 4 bases and V by 3 bases; bases with no gene match: 9. This CDR3 contains 17 residues.

The J gene is TRBJ1-1, the V gene TRBV3-1 (or the pseudogene TRBV3-2), with D possibly being TRBD1 (5 bases). Looked up from germline, CDR1 is LGHDT and CDR2 is YNNKEL (reference sequence). Trimming stripped 11 bases from V and 7 bases from J, with 17 bases between. The CDR3 length is 12 residues. The CDR3 DNA sequence: TGTGCCTCGGCCGGGGGGGAAGGTGAAGCTTTCTTT. Translation gives CASAGGEGEAFF.

This clone was counted once. This chain joins TRBV19 and TRBJ2-1; 8 bases map to TRBD1. There are 14 residues in the CDR3. With 6 bases clipped from V and 7 bases from J, the junction kept 8 bases outside the gene matches. The germline CDR1 and CDR2 sequences are LNHDA and SQIVND (reference sequence). Written as DNA, the CDR3 is TGTGCCAGTAGCTCTAGCAGGGGGCTTAATGAGCAGTTCTTC. Its protein is CASSSSRGLNEQFF.

The chain links TRBV19 to TRBJ2-1, with D tentatively TRBD2 (7 bases). The CDR3 is 16 amino acids. Deletions cut 5 bases from V and 4 bases from J, with 18 bases between. Germline V gene data show CDR1 as LNHDA and CDR2 as SQIVND (reference sequence). The CDR3 nucleotides are TGTGCCAGTAGTTCTAGGGGGGGTCTAGGGTACAATGAGCAGTTCTTC. Translating gives CASSSRGGLGYNEQFF.

The chain links TRBV3-1 (or the pseudogene TRBV3-2) to TRBJ2-1; TRBD2 is a possible D gene (6 bases). V was trimmed by 4 bases and J by 8 bases, leaving 15 bases between them. The CDR3 covers 14 residues. Per germline, CDR1 LGHDT and CDR2 YNNKEL (reference sequence). The CDR3 DNA follows: TGTGCCAGCAGCCGACCCGGTTGGGGGGATGAGCAGTTCTTC. It translates to CASSRPGWGDEQFF.

The chain links TRBV5-1 to TRBJ2-2, with 9 bases aligning to TRBD1. The CDR3 has 15 residues. Trimming at V came to 1 base and at J to 5 bases, leaving 3 bases not matched to a gene. Per germline, CDR1 SGHRS and CDR2 YFSETQ. The CDR3 DNA is TGCGCCAGCAGCTTGACAGGGGGCTGGACCGGGGAGCTGTTTTTT. Translation: CASSLTGGWTGELFF.

The chain links TRBV9 to TRBJ1-6, with TRBD1 as a possible D gene (5 bases). V was cut by 0 bases and J by 7 bases, with 14 bases left in between. Germline V lookup: CDR1 SGDLS, CDR2 YYNGEE. The CDR3 sequence is 16 residues long. The CDR3 is CASSVGGNSLNSPLHF. The CDR3 nucleotides are TGTGCCAGCAGCGTAGGGGGCAACTCTTTAAATTCACCCCTCCACTTT.

Points on this clone: The sample contains more than one DNA sequence encoding this CDR3. The V and J genes are TRBV5-1 and TRBJ1-1; D is unclear. Trimming stripped 0 bases from V and 0 bases from J, with 3 bases between. This CDR3 is 13 amino acids long. Germline CDR1 is SGHRS and CDR2 is YFSETQ. CDR3 nucleotide sequence: TGCGCCAGCAGCTTGGCAGTGAACACTGAAGCTTTCTTT. This translates into CASSLAVNTEAFF.